This is a list of T cell receptor beta chains from one sample in a study of PD-1 blockade in mismatch repair-deficient tumors. The protocol was immunoSEQ multiplex PCR, while the TCRdb copy is restricted to in-frame clones and leaves out a portion. Of some 120,000 clones listed, about 83% were seen once; the top ten hold 4.7%. The sample consisted of peripheral blood, taken roughly 60 weeks after starting pembrolizumab. These receptors all stem from an adult with mismatch repair-deficient cancer. Each CDR3 is given with its conserved first and last residue. A D gene is named only where the DNA matches it firmly. Part of the rows lack a size; the others show once, few, many or a class for expanded clones.

abundance	v_gene	j_gene	d_gene	CDR3aa	CDR3nt
NA	TRBV4-2	TRBJ2-1	TRBD2	CASSQGLAGGYYNEQFF	TGTGCCAGCAGCCAAGGACTAGCGGGAGGTTATTACAATGAGCAGTTCTTC
NA	TRBV6-5	TRBJ2-7	NA	CASAAWDEQYF	TGTGCCAGCGCAGCTTGGGACGAGCAGTACTTC
NA	TRBV19	TRBJ2-1	TRBD2	CASSPRTSGSFNEQFF	TGTGCCAGTAGCCCCCGGACTAGCGGGAGTTTCAATGAGCAGTTCTTC
NA	TRBV7-2	TRBJ2-1	TRBD2	CASSLIAGASSYNEQFF	TGTGCCAGCAGCTTAATAGCGGGAGCCAGCTCCTACAATGAGCAGTTCTTC
once	TRBV5-1	TRBJ2-2	NA	CASSLIAEANTGELFF	TGCGCCAGCAGCTTAATAGCGGAAGCGAACACCGGGGAGCTGTTTTTT
NA	TRBV9	TRBJ2-2	NA	CASSVGGSNTGELFF	TGTGCCAGCAGCGTAGGAGGCAGTAACACCGGGGAGCTGTTTTTT
NA	TRBV6-5	TRBJ2-1	NA	CASSIGRGHEQFF	TGTGCCAGCAGTATCGGCAGGGGCCATGAGCAGTTCTTC
NA	TRBV6-5	TRBJ2-1	NA	CASSLGASSYNEQFF	TGTGCCAGCAGTTTAGGGGCCAGCTCCTACAATGAGCAGTTCTTC
NA	TRBV28	TRBJ1-4	NA	CASNMGGSNEKLFF	TGTGCCAGCAACATGGGGGGTTCTAATGAAAAACTGTTTTTT
NA	TRBV6-4	TRBJ2-1	NA	CASITDKYNEQFF	TGTGCCAGCATTACCGACAAGTACAATGAGCAGTTCTTC
NA	TRBV14	TRBJ1-2	NA	CASSQTLSLCF	TGTGCCAGCAGCCAAACCCTGTCCCTTTGCTTC
NA	TRBV9	TRBJ1-1	NA	CASSVYIHTEAFF	TGTGCCAGCAGCGTATACATCCACACTGAAGCTTTCTTT
NA	TRBV6-1	TRBJ2-7	TRBD2	CASSEILGGGAYEQYF	TGTGCCAGCAGTGAGATACTGGGGGGAGGGGCCTACGAGCAGTACTTC
once	TRBV6-4	TRBJ2-3	NA	CASSEIGRRRFTDTQYF	TGTGCCAGCAGTGAAATCGGTCGGCGGAGGTTCACAGATACGCAGTATTTT
few	TRBV11-2	TRBJ2-7	NA	CASSLGTLFYEQYF	TGTGCCAGCAGTCTGGGGACACTTTTCTACGAGCAGTACTTC